This is a list of T cell receptor beta chains from one sample in a study of blood T cell repertoires in COVID-19. Generated by immunoSEQ multiplex PCR, the TCRdb table keeps only in-frame clones and is missing some. The table lists 150,000 or so clones, roughly 89% of them singletons. Sequenced: peripheral blood. These TCRs come from a man aged 50-59 years with acute or convalescent COVID-19. CDR3s include the opening cysteine and the closing phenylalanine or tryptophan.

V gene	J gene	CDR3 protein
TRBV27	TRBJ1-5	CASSPRGSNQPQHF
TRBV30	TRBJ2-5	CAWSEGRYVAGGAQETQYF
TRBV19	TRBJ1-2	CASSHTPMAGGWYGYTF
TRBV29-1	TRBJ2-3	CSVGGGLTDTQYF
TRBV2	TRBJ2-3	CASSTSTGFTSTDTQYF
TRBV19	TRBJ2-3	CASSISGNTDTQYF
TRBV11-2	TRBJ2-7	CASNLGISGSGEQYF
TRBV6-2/TRBV6-3	TRBJ2-2	CASSLGSVTGELFF
TRBV27	TRBJ2-3	CASSTHLAGGTTDTQYF
TRBV7-2	TRBJ2-2	CASSLVGGNTGELFF
TRBV5-1	TRBJ1-6	CASSLAPWGLNKSYNSPLHF
TRBV4-2	TRBJ2-5	CASSQYTSGGNQETQYF
TRBV6-2/TRBV6-3	TRBJ2-3	CASSYEGDTQYF
TRBV6-1	TRBJ1-5	CASSDPGSNQPQHF
TRBV13	TRBJ1-2	CASSWGTGANGYTF
TRBV15	TRBJ2-3	CATSTLQGGLAGPQYF
TRBV5-1	TRBJ2-1	CASSRTWSSYNEQFF
TRBV15	TRBJ2-7	CATSRAPGNAYEQYF
TRBV6-5	TRBJ1-1	CASSTGTYYTEAFF
TRBV24-1	TRBJ1-4	CATSAGRGLFNEKLFF
TRBV5-5	TRBJ1-2	CASSWRGFDGYTF
TRBV28	TRBJ2-5	CASSFLFETSVQYQETQYF
TRBV3-1/TRBV3-2	TRBJ2-1	CASSQDLAAGREQFF
TRBV5-5	TRBJ1-1	CASSLWQENTEAFF
TRBV6-5	TRBJ1-5	CALSGGNNQPQHF
TRBV29-1	TRBJ2-3	CSVKTSSATQYF
TRBV15	TRBJ1-1	CATSRRNTEAFF
TRBV6-6	TRBJ2-2	CATIGTGYTGELFF
TRBV13	TRBJ2-5	CASSTRDSGRYGTQYF
TRBV20-1	TRBJ2-1	CSARVNHEQFF
TRBV12-3/TRBV12-4	TRBJ2-5	CASKRHVQETQYF
TRBV3-1/TRBV3-2	TRBJ1-6	CASSPRVGTLVYNSPLHF
TRBV6-1	TRBJ1-5	CASSDTGLHSNQPQHF
TRBV10-1	TRBJ2-3	CASSIRDTQYF
TRBV29-1	TRBJ1-1	CSAIGQVNTEAFF
TRBV5-8	TRBJ2-1	CASSRTVNEQFF
TRBV27	TRBJ1-2	CASSSIGTGYGYTF
TRBV2	TRBJ2-1	CASSSGQGPYNEQFF
TRBV9	TRBJ2-3	CASSVDAGQGTDTQYF
TRBV5-1	TRBJ1-5	CASSPPDPEGNQPQHF